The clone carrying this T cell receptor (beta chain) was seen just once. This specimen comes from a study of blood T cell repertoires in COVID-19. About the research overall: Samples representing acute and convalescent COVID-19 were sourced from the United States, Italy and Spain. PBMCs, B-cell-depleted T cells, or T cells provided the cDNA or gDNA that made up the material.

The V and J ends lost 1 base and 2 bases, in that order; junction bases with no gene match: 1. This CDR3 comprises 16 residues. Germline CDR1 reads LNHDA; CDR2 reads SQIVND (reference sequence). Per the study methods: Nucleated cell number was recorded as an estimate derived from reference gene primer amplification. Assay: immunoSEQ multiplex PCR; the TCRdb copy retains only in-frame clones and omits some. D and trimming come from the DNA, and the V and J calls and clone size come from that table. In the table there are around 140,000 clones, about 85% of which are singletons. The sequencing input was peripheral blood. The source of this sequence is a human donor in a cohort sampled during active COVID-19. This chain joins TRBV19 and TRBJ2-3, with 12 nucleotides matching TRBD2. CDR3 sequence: CASSIGTSGTTDTQYF. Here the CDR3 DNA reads TGTGCCAGTAGTATAGGGACTAGCGGGACCACAGATACGCAGTATTTT.